This T cell receptor beta chain was obtained from a study of T-cell reconstitution after alpha-beta-depleted transplantation in children. TCRbeta library preparation incorporated unique molecular identifiers. TCRdb independently ran MiXCR on the PCR reads; one entry per CDR3 protein. Of about 540,000 distinct CDR3 sequences in the sample, more than 20% are singletons; the top ten hold less than 40%. Concerning this clonotype: Its matching antigen is unknown.

Study findings and constraints: For some patients, TCRbeta diversity was high at day 60 because of recipient T cells and thymic progenitors that survived. Alpha-beta T cells present about two months after transplant were reported to originate from several hundred expanded graft clones. Newly produced T cells mostly provided counts and TCRbeta diversity after one year, as hyperexpanded clones declined.

CDR3 length equals 14 residues. The germline V gene encodes CDR1 SGHRS and CDR2 YFSETQ. Trimming cost V 2 bases and J 2 bases, with 10 bases left between them. The chain uses TRBV5-1 and TRBJ1-2, with D tentatively TRBD1 (6 bases). Sequencing used PBMCs, obtained before TCRalphabeta/CD19-depleted stem cell transplant. This receptor was taken from a boy in the first two years of life with Wiskott-Aldrich syndrome, due to receive a stem cell transplant. The CDR3, as DNA: TGCGCCAGCAGCTTCGCAGGGGAGAACTATGGCTACACCTTC. As protein: CASSFAGENYGYTF.